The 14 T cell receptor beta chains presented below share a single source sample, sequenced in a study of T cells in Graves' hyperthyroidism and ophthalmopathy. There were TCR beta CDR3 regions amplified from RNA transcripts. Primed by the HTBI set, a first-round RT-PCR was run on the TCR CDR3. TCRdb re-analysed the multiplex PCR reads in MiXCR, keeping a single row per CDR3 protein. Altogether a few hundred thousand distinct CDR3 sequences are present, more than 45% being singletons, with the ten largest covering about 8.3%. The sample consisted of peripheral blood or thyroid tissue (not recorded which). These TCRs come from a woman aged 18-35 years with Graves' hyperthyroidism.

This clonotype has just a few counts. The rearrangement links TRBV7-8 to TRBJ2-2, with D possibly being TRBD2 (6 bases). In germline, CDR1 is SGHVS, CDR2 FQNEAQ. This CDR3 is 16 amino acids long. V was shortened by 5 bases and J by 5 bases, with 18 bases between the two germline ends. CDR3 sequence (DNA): TGTGCCAGCAGCCAAGTCCTTAGCGGAGGGACCGGGGAGCTGTTTTTT. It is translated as CASSQVLSGGTGELFF.

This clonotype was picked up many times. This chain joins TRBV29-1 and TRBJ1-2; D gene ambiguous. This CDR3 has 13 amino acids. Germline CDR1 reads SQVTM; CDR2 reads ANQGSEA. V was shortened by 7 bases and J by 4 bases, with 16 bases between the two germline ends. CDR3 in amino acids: CSGSEDASYGYTF. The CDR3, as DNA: TGCAGCGGATCCGAGGATGCGTCCTATGGCTACACCTTC.

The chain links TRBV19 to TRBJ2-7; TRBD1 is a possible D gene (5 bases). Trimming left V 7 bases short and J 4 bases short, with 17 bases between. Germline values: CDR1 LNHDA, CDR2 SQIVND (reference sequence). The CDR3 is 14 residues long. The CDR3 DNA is TGTGCCAGTATAAGCGACAGTCCTCGGTACGAGCAGTACTTC. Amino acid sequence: CASISDSPRYEQYF.

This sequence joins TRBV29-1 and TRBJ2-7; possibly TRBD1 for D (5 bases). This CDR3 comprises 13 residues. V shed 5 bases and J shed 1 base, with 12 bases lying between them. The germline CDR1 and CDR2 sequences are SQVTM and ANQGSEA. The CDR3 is CSVRAGQSYEQYF. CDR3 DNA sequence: TGCAGCGTTAGGGCAGGGCAGTCCTACGAGCAGTACTTC.

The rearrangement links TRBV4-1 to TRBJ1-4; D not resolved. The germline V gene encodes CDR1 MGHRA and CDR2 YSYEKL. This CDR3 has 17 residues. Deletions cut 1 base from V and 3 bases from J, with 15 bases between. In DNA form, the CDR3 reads TGCGCCAGCAGCCAAGGTCGGGTGGGTATGGCTAATGAAAAACTGTTTTTT. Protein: CASSQGRVGMANEKLFF.

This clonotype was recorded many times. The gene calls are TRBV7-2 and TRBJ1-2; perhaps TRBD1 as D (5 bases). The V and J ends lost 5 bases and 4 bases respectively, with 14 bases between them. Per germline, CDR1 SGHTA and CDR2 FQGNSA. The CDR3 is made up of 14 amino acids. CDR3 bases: TGTGCCAGCAGCCCCGGGACGGGACCCTATGGCTACACCTTC. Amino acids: CASSPGTGPYGYTF. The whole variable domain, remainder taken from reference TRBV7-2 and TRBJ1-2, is GAGVSQSPSNKVTEKGKDVELRCDPISGHTALYWYRQSLGQGLEFLIYFQGNSAPDKSGLPSDRFSAERTGGSVSTLTIQRTQQEDSAVYLCASSPGTGPYGYTFGSGTRLTVV.

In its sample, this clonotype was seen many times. The CDR3 loop reads CASSQDYGQMNTEAFF. For the CDR3, the DNA is TGTGCCAGCAGCCAAGACTATGGCCAGATGAACACTGAAGCTTTCTTT. The V and J genes are TRBV4-2 and TRBJ1-1; D gene unclear. The germline gives CDR1 LGHNA, CDR2 YNFKEQ. The CDR3 length is 16 residues. V gave up 0 bases and J gave up 0 bases, with 11 bases separating them.

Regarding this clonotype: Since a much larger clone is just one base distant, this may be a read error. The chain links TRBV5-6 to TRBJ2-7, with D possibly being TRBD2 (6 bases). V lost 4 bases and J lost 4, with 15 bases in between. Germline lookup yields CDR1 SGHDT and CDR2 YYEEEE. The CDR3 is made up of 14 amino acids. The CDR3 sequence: CASSPAGAGYEQYF. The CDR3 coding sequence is TGTGCCAGCAGCCCAGCCGGGGCGGGGTACGAGCAGTACTTC.

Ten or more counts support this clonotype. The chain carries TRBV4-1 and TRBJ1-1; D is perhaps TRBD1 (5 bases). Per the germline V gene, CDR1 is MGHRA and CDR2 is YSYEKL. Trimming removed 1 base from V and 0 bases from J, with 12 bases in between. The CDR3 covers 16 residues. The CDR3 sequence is CASSQGHGTVNTEAFF. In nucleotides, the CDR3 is TGCGCCAGCAGCCAAGGGCACGGGACGGTGAACACTGAAGCTTTCTTT.

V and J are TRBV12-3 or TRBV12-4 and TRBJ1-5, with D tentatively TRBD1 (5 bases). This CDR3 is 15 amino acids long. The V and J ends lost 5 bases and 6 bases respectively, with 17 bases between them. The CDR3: CASSTGLGGGQPQHF. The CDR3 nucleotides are TGTGCCAGCAGTACAGGTTTGGGTGGCGGTCAGCCCCAGCATTTT.

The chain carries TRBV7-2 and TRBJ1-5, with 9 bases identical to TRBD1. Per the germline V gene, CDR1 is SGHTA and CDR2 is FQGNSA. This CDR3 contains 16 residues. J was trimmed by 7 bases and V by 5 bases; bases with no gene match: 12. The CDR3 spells CASSTRTGVYEQPQHF. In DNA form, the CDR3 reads TGTGCCAGCAGCACCCGGACAGGGGTGTACGAGCAGCCCCAGCATTTT.

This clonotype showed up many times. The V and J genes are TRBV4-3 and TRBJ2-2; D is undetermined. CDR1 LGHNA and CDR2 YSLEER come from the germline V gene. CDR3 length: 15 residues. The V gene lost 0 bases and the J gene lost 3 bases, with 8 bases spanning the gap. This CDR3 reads CASSQDRRYTGELFF. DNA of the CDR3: TGCGCCAGCAGCCAAGATCGCAGATACACCGGGGAGCTGTTTTTT.

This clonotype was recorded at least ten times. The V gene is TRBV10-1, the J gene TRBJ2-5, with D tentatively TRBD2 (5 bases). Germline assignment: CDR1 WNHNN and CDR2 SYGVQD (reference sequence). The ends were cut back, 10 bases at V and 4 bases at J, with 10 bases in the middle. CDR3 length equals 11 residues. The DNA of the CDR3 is TGCGCCACCAGGACTGGAGAGACCCAGTACTTC. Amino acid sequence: CATRTGETQYF.

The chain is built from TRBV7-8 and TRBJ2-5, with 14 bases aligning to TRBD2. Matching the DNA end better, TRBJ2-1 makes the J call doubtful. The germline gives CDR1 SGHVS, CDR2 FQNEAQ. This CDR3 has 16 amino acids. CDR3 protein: CASSTRTSGRRDEQFF. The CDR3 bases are TGTGCCAGCAGCACGCGGACTAGCGGGAGGAGGGATGAGCAGTTCTTC.